A single sample is the source of the 24 T cell receptor beta chains below, sequenced in a study of T cells in Graves' hyperthyroidism and ophthalmopathy. Authors of the study amplified TCR beta CDR3 regions from RNA transcripts. The HTBI primer set drove a first-round RT-PCR of the TCR CDR3. MiXCR was run by TCRdb on the multiplex PCR reads, yielding one entry per CDR3 protein. In the table there are around 720,000 distinct CDR3 sequences, around a third of which are singletons. What was sequenced was blood. The receptor source for this set is a woman aged 40-49 years with Graves' hyperthyroidism.

This clonotype was recorded at least ten times. This chain joins TRBV6-5 and TRBJ1-2, with D maybe TRBD1 (5 bases). V lost 7 bases and J 8 bases, leaving 17 bases between the germline ends. The CDR3 extends over 13 amino acids. Germline assignment: CDR1 MNHEY and CDR2 SVGAGI. The CDR3 DNA follows: TGTGCCAGCACCCCCCGGGGCGTGGGAGGCTACACCTTC. Its protein is CASTPRGVGGYTF.

CDR3 residues: CAWSSTGANVLTF. DNA of the CDR3: TGTGCCTGGAGTTCTACGGGGGCCAACGTCCTGACTTTC. The chain uses TRBV30 and TRBJ2-6; D is ambiguous. Trimming left V 2 bases short and J 4 bases short, with 6 bases between. The CDR3 is 13 residues long. Germline-derived CDR1 and CDR2 are GTSNPN and SVGIG (reference sequence).

This clonotype was found a few times. The junction differs from germline at one of its ends, possibly a read error. This chain uses TRBV10-3 with TRBJ2-7; D tentatively fits TRBD1 or TRBD2 (5 bases each). The CDR3 runs to 14 residues. Germline CDR1 reads ENHRY; CDR2 reads SYGVKD. In DNA form, the CDR3 reads TGTGCCAGCAGTATTTGGGACCACGTCGGCGAGCAGTACTTC. It codes for CASSIWDHVGEQYF.

This clonotype has at least ten counts. The chain links TRBV7-9 to TRBJ1-2; D is perhaps TRBD1 (5 bases). The CDR3 length is 13 residues. The germline gives CDR1 SEHNR, CDR2 FQNEAQ (reference sequence). Trimming stripped 3 bases from V and 11 bases from J, with 16 bases between. The DNA of the CDR3 is TGTGCCAGCAGCTTGGACGACAGTCGACCGTACACCTTC. Its translation: CASSLDDSRPYTF.

This clonotype came up a few times. The V gene is TRBV5-1, the J gene TRBJ2-2, with D possibly TRBD1 on 6 matching bases. V lost 9 bases to trimming and J lost 6 bases, with 18 bases between them. There are 14 residues in the CDR3. Looked up from germline, CDR1 is SGHRS and CDR2 is YFSETQ. The CDR3 spells CATKGQQGPGELFF. The CDR3 DNA sequence: TGCGCCACCAAGGGCCAACAGGGACCCGGGGAGCTGTTTTTT.

J is TRBJ1-5 and V is TRBV10-3, with D uncertain. CDR3 length: 14 residues. Trimming pared 6 bases from V and 2 bases from J, leaving 11 bases between. Germline V gene data show CDR1 as ENHRY and CDR2 as SYGVKD. CDR3 sequence: CAISHDQGNQPQHF. The CDR3 bases are TGTGCCATCAGCCATGATCAGGGCAATCAGCCCCAGCATTTT.

This clonotype was detected ten times or more. V is TRBV7-6 and J is TRBJ1-1, with D perhaps TRBD1 (6 bases). V gave up 2 bases and J gave up 1 base, with 11 bases separating them. This CDR3 has 15 amino acids. Germline loops: CDR1 SGHVS, CDR2 FNYEAQ. The CDR3 DNA reads TGTGCCAGCAGCTTATCTACAGGGTCGAACACTGAAGCTTTCTTT. Translating gives CASSLSTGSNTEAFF.

The V gene is TRBV12-3 or TRBV12-4, the J gene TRBJ1-1; D ambiguous. The CDR3 loop spans 13 amino acids. The ends were cut back, 3 bases at V and 13 bases at J, with 18 bases in the middle. The CDR3 is CASSFSGPRLGFF. The DNA of the CDR3 is TGTGCCAGCAGTTTTAGCGGGCCTCGCCTCGGTTTCTTT.

To note about this clonotype: Just one base apart from a much larger clone, this may be a read error. V is TRBV6-1 and J is TRBJ2-3; D not certain. Trimming took 6 bases from V and 1 from J, leaving 5 bases between them. Germline values: CDR1 MNHNS, CDR2 SASEGT. CDR3 length: 12 amino acids. CDR3 sequence (DNA): TGTGCCAGCAGCTTTTGCACAGATACGCAGTATTTT. Residues: CASSFCTDTQYF.

This clonotype was seen many times. The chain recombines TRBV10-3 with TRBJ1-6; TRBD1 aligns across 9 bases. The V and J ends lost 2 bases and 4 bases, in that order; junction bases with no gene match: 0. Germline V gives CDR1 ENHRY, CDR2 SYGVKD. This CDR3 spans 15 amino acids. The CDR3 DNA is TGTGCCATCAGTGAGGGGACAGGGTATAATTCACCCCTCCACTTT. This translates into CAISEGTGYNSPLHF.

This clonotype came up a few times. The CDR3 reads CATLLYPDSPGNTIYF. The CDR3 DNA is TGTGCCACCCTTTTATATCCGGACAGTCCTGGAAACACCATATATTTT. The chain is built from TRBV5-4 and TRBJ1-3, with D perhaps TRBD1 (6 bases). CDR3 length: 16 amino acids. CDR1 and CDR2 (germline): SGHNT, YYREEE (reference sequence). V was cut by 9 bases and J by 2 bases, with 21 bases left in between.

V usage is TRBV20-1 and J usage is TRBJ2-7; D is possibly TRBD2 (6 bases). The V end was cut by 1 base, the J end by 2 bases, with 18 bases between. The CDR3 runs to 16 residues. CDR1 and CDR2 from the germline V gene are DFQATT and SNEGSKA (reference sequence). CDR3 amino acids: CSARGGITGGAYEQYF. CDR3 in DNA: TGCAGTGCTAGAGGGGGGATTACCGGGGGAGCCTACGAGCAGTACTTC.

The chain joins TRBV10-3 to TRBJ2-7; perhaps TRBD2 as D (6 bases). The DNA end is a closer match to TRBJ2-1, so the J assignment may be wrong. This CDR3 is 14 amino acids long. CDR1 and CDR2 (germline): ENHRY, SYGVKD. The CDR3 coding sequence is TGTGCCATCAGTTCGGGGGACCTATACAATGAGCAGTTCTTC. It specifies CAISSGDLYNEQFF.

This sequence joins TRBV12-3 or TRBV12-4 and TRBJ2-2; D may be TRBD2 (6 bases). The CDR3 is 14 amino acids. Trimming took 11 bases from V and 6 from J, leaving 19 bases between them. CDR3 amino acids: CAQKKSTGAGELFF. CDR3 nucleotide sequence: TGTGCCCAGAAAAAATCGACGGGGGCCGGGGAGCTGTTTTTT.

About this clonotype: The CDR3 does not end in the conserved phenylalanine or tryptophan, so this is likely a read error. The chain has TRBV24-1 and TRBJ2-6, with D hard to call. The germline CDR1 and CDR2 sequences are KGHDR and SFDVKD. There are 16 residues in the CDR3. CDR3 sequence reads: CATSDLRTSGANVLTS. In DNA form, the CDR3 reads TGCGCCACCAGTGATTTGCGGACCTCTGGGGCCAACGTCCTGACTTCC.

V usage is TRBV7-2 and J usage is TRBJ2-5; D remains unclear. Germline lookup yields CDR1 SGHTA and CDR2 FQGNSA. The CDR3 spans 14 residues. V lost 0 bases, J lost 3 bases, and 8 bases lay in between. The CDR3 DNA sequence: TGTGCCAGCAGCTTAGCGGGTATCAAAGAGACCCAGTACTTC. Its translation: CASSLAGIKETQYF.

V gene TRBV6-6 combines with J gene TRBJ1-3; D is uncertain. The CDR3 runs 13 residues. Deletions cut 5 bases from V and 2 bases from J, with 7 bases between. Germline CDR1 reads MNHNY; CDR2 reads SVGAGI (reference sequence). The CDR3 loop is CASSTLAGNTIYF. CDR3 nucleotides: TGTGCCAGCAGTACATTAGCTGGAAACACCATATATTTT.

This clonotype was seen only a few times. The rearrangement links TRBV4-3 to TRBJ2-6, with 7 nucleotides matching TRBD2. This CDR3 region has 18 residues. The V segment lost 5 bases and the J segment 4 bases; nucleotides outside the gene matches: 14. Germline V gives CDR1 LGHNA, CDR2 YSLEER. The DNA of the CDR3 is TGCGCCAGCAGCGCGAGTAGTATGGCCGGGAGGGGGGCCAACGTCCTGACTTTC. Encoded protein: CASSASSMAGRGANVLTF.

This clonotype was recorded many times. V is TRBV6-5 and J is TRBJ1-6; D unclear. Germline values: CDR1 MNHEY, CDR2 SVGAGI. The CDR3 runs 14 residues. Trimming took off 2 bases at V and 9 bases at J, with 11 bases between the two ends. This CDR3 reads CASSYLSSSSPLHF. Here the CDR3 DNA reads TGTGCCAGCAGTTACCTCTCCAGCAGTTCACCCCTCCACTTT.

About this clonotype itself: At one of its ends the junction is not consistent with the germline gene, which may arise from a read error. V and J are TRBV5-6 and TRBJ1-5, with D perhaps matching TRBD1 (5 bases). CDR3 length: 18 residues. CDR1 and CDR2 from the germline V gene are SGHDT and YYEEEE. Written as DNA, the CDR3 is TGCGCCAGCAGCCGGGAGGGAGGGAGAGGGGTTGGCAATCAGCCCCAGCATTTT. Translated: CASSREGGRGVGNQPQHF.

This chain links TRBV12-3 or TRBV12-4 with TRBJ1-2; 10 nucleotides match TRBD1. J lost 2 bases, V lost 2 bases, and 17 bases had no gene match. The CDR3 spans 20 residues. The chain's CDR3 is CASSLRGQATDRGRNYGYTF. The CDR3 DNA sequence: TGTGCCAGCAGTTTACGGGGACAAGCAACCGACAGGGGGCGGAACTATGGCTACACCTTC.

This chain joins TRBV7-2 and TRBJ1-5; D might be TRBD1 (6 bases). The germline gives CDR1 SGHTA, CDR2 FQGNSA. CDR3 length equals 15 residues. V was cut by 11 bases and J by 0 bases, with 17 bases left in between. The CDR3 protein is CAPPEGHPSNQPQHF. DNA for the CDR3: TGTGCCCCCCCCGAGGGACACCCTAGCAATCAGCCCCAGCATTTT.

This clonotype was observed many times. The rearrangement joins TRBV9 to TRBJ2-7, with D perhaps given as TRBD1 or TRBD2 (5 bases each). The CDR3 has 15 amino acids. Germline V lookup: CDR1 SGDLS, CDR2 YYNGEE. V gave up 5 bases and J gave up 4 bases, with 19 bases separating them. DNA of the CDR3: TGTGCCAGCAGTGTTGGTCGGGACGCCGGGTACGAGCAGTACTTC. Protein: CASSVGRDAGYEQYF.

This clonotype was counted ten times or more. CDR3 nucleotides: TGCGCCAGCAGTATGACAGGGGAGGACAATCAGCCCCAGCATTTT. Protein: CASSMTGEDNQPQHF. This chain joins TRBV5-1 and TRBJ1-5; 8 nucleotides line up with TRBD1. CDR1 is SGHRS and CDR2 is YFSETQ in the germline V gene. CDR3 length: 15 amino acids. Trimming at V came to 5 bases and at J to 3 bases, leaving 7 bases not matched to a gene.